This T cell receptor beta chain was documented in a study of T cell changes during pregnancy in multiple sclerosis. Germline loops: CDR1 SGHNT, CDR2 YENEEA. There are 14 residues in the CDR3. Trimming took 1 base from V and 6 from J, leaving 10 bases between them. Profiling relied on immunoSEQ multiplex PCR, and the TCRdb table lists in-frame clones only, not all of them. This sample yields 78,000 or so clones, of which around 92% are seen a single time; almost 1.5% belongs to the top ten. V gene TRBV11-3 combines with J gene TRBJ2-4, with no clear D. This clonotype originated in a female donor with multiple sclerosis, enrolled in a pregnancy study. The sequencing here drew on peripheral blood, taken before pregnancy. The chain's CDR3 is CASSLGGLVNIQYF. For the CDR3, the DNA is TGTGCCAGCAGCTTAGGAGGCTTGGTAAACATTCAGTACTTC.